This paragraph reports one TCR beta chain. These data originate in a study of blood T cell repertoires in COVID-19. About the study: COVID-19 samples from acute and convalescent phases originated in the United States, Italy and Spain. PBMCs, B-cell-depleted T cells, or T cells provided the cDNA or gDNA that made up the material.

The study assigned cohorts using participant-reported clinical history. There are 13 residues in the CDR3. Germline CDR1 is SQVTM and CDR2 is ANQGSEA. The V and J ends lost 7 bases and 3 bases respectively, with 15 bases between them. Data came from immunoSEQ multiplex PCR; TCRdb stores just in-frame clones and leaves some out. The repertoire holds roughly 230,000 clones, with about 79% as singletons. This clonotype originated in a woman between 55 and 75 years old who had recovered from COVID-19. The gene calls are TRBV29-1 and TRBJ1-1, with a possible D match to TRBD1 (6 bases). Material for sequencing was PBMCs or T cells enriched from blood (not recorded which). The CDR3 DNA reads TGCAGCGGGATGGGGGCAGTGGACACTGAAGCTTTCTTT. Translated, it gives CSGMGAVDTEAFF.